These 32 T cell receptor beta chains came from one sample sequenced in a study of cytomegalovirus exposure and HLA in healthy donors (dated by TCRdb to 2017 to 2019). The library was built by means of the immunoSEQ multiplex PCR assay. For the multiplex PCR, a mixture combining 60 forward primers for TCR Vbeta segments and 13 reverse primers for TCR Jbeta segments was used. TCRdb obtained this table from immuneACCESS and retained in-frame rearrangements with V and J assigned. These tables miss some clones; where compared with another copy, unresolved V genes account for less than half of the shortfall, and the remainder is unexplained. Counted in this sample were 200,000 or so clones; roughly 80% of them appeared once. Together, the top ten hold about 0.78% of the sample. Sequenced sample: PBMCs. The receptors here all came from a woman aged 18 to 35 in good health and CMV-seronegative.

The chain carries TRBV27 and TRBJ2-7, with 7 bases matching TRBD2. The CDR3 length is 13 residues. V shed 5 bases and J 5 bases; nucleotides not matched to a gene: 6. From germline, CDR1 is MNHEY and CDR2 SMNVEV (reference sequence). CDR3 in amino acids: CASSRSAGHEQYF. DNA of the CDR3: TGTGCCAGCAGTCGTTCAGCGGGGCACGAGCAGTACTTC.

In its sample, this clone was seen a few times. Here the CDR3 DNA reads TGTGCCAGCAGTCCGGGACAAAGCACAGATACGCAGTATTTT. Encoded protein: CASSPGQSTDTQYF. This chain uses TRBV2 with TRBJ2-3, with D maybe TRBD1 (6 bases). The germline CDR1 and CDR2 sequences are SNHLY and FYNNEI. This CDR3 comprises 14 residues. V shed 5 bases and J shed 0 bases, with 9 bases lying between them.

The chain has TRBV5-1 and TRBJ2-1, with D perhaps matching TRBD2 (6 bases). The CDR3 length is 15 residues. V was shortened by 2 bases and J by 6 bases, with 15 bases between the two germline ends. In germline, CDR1 is SGHRS, CDR2 YFSETQ. CDR3 sequence: CASSFAGSRGNEQFF. The CDR3, as DNA: TGCGCCAGCAGCTTCGCCGGGAGCCGAGGCAATGAGCAGTTCTTC.

The chain couples TRBV7-6 to TRBJ1-1; TRBD1 is a possible D gene (6 bases). Germline CDR1 and CDR2: SGHVS and FNYEAQ. The germline V and J ends were trimmed by 5 bases and 1 base, with 11 bases remaining between them. The CDR3 spans 14 residues. The CDR3 DNA reads TGTGCCAGCAGCACACAGGGAGCGAACACTGAAGCTTTCTTT. This codes for CASSTQGANTEAFF.

This rearrangement joins TRBV2 to TRBJ1-4; D gene ambiguous. The V end lost 8 bases, the J end lost 8 bases, and 15 bases lay between the germline ends. The length of the CDR3 is 13 residues. Germline V gene sequence: CDR1 SNHLY, CDR2 FYNNEI. CDR3 residues: CASGPLNGEKLFF. In DNA form, the CDR3 reads TGTGCCAGCGGGCCCCTCAATGGCGAAAAACTGTTTTTT.

This chain links TRBV2 with TRBJ2-5, with 9 bases matching TRBD2. After removal of 6 bases from V and 5 bases from J, the junction contained 7 bases not matched to a gene. This CDR3 region has 14 residues. The germline gives CDR1 SNHLY, CDR2 FYNNEI. The CDR3 DNA follows: TGTGCCAGCAGGGGCGGGGGGGCCTGGGAGACCCAGTACTTC. It codes for CASRGGGAWETQYF.

V usage is TRBV12-1 and J usage is TRBJ2-3; the D segment call TRBD2 is taken from the table without a DNA check. TRBV12-1 is termed a pseudogene. The CDR3 consists of 17 residues. CDR3 DNA sequence: TGTGCCAGCAGCTCCCGATTAGCGGGGGGTCACACAGATACGCAGTATTTT. It is translated as CASSSRLAGGHTDTQYF.

V usage is TRBV11-2 and J usage is TRBJ1-1; 8 bases agree with TRBD1. The CDR3 has 18 residues. The germline CDR1 and CDR2 sequences are SGHAT and FQNNGV. V gave up 2 bases and J gave up 7 bases; unmatched junction bases: 18. CDR3 DNA: TGTGCCAGCAGCTTACGGACAGGGTTGTCCAGTGGGGGGATTGAAGCTTTCTTT. Translating it yields CASSLRTGLSSGGIEAFF.

This chain uses TRBV11-2 with TRBJ2-1; TRBD2 aligns across 8 bases. Per the germline V gene, CDR1 is SGHAT and CDR2 is FQNNGV. The CDR3 totals 17 residues. The trim removed 0 bases at V and 4 bases at J, leaving 8 bases unmatched. Written as DNA, the CDR3 is TGTGCCAGCAGCTTAGACGAGATTAGCGGGACATACAATGAGCAGTTCTTC. This gives the protein CASSLDEISGTYNEQFF.

The rearrangement joins TRBV2 to TRBJ2-1; D possibly corresponds to TRBD2 (6 bases). Germline V CDR1 and CDR2: SNHLY, FYNNEI. The CDR3 totals 14 residues. Trimming took off 6 bases at V and 10 bases at J, with 19 bases between the two ends. Written as DNA, the CDR3 is TGTGCCAGCAGAGATCCGCGGGGCTCCCAGGAGCAGTTCTTC. Translated, it gives CASRDPRGSQEQFF.

Turning to this clone: Its ends do not fully match the called genes, so a read error is possible. The rearrangement joins TRBV7-9 to TRBJ2-1; D unclear. The CDR3 spans 11 residues. Per germline, CDR1 SEHNR and CDR2 FQNEAQ (reference sequence). The CDR3 sequence: CASSSNNEQFF. The DNA for the CDR3 is TGTGCCAGCAGCTCCAACAATGAGCAGTTCTTC.

This clone has just a few counts. The rearrangement links TRBV27 to TRBJ1-2; D unresolved. Germline V gene sequence: CDR1 MNHEY, CDR2 SMNVEV (reference sequence). CDR3 length: 13 amino acids. With 3 bases removed from V and 0 bases from J, the gap between germline ends came to 5 bases. CDR3: CASSFTSNYGYTF. CDR3 DNA: TGTGCCAGCAGTTTCACTTCTAACTATGGCTACACCTTC.

The V call is TRBV9, the J call TRBJ1-4; TRBD1 might be the D (6 bases). V was clipped by 4 bases and J by 8 bases, with 15 bases between them. Germline CDR1 and CDR2: SGDLS and YYNGEE. The CDR3 runs to 14 residues. The CDR3 is CASSPQGTREKLFF. CDR3 nucleotides: TGTGCCAGCAGCCCCCAGGGGACGAGAGAAAAACTGTTTTTT.

The chain uses TRBV25-1 and TRBJ2-1; 7 bases align to TRBD2. In germline, CDR1 is MGHDK, CDR2 SYGVNS. The CDR3 has 14 residues. V dropped 6 bases and J dropped 5; count of bases not matched to a gene: 7. The CDR3 loop is CASRSAGEHNEQFF. The CDR3 coding sequence is TGTGCCAGCAGATCGGCGGGAGAGCACAATGAGCAGTTCTTC.

This chain joins TRBV6-5 and TRBJ2-2; 7 nucleotides line up with TRBD2. Looked up from germline, CDR1 is MNHEY and CDR2 is SVGAGI. The CDR3 length is 16 residues. Germline trimming cut 1 base from V and 7 bases from J; bases unmatched to any gene: 9. The CDR3 is CASSYFRAGAHGELFF. In nucleotides, the CDR3 is TGTGCCAGCAGTTACTTCCGGGCGGGAGCCCACGGGGAGCTGTTTTTT.

Of note for this clone: Other DNA sequences in the sample encode the same CDR3. This chain uses TRBV2 with TRBJ2-5; the match to TRBD1 covers 7 bases. Germline V gives CDR1 SNHLY, CDR2 FYNNEI. There are 14 residues in the CDR3. Losses at the gene ends were 6 bases for V and 1 base for J; bases not matched to a gene: 5. CDR3 in DNA: TGTGCCAGCAGGGGGACAGTAGGCCAAGAGACCCAGTACTTC. This translates into CASRGTVGQETQYF.

V is TRBV28 and J is TRBJ1-1; D unclear. The germline V and J ends were trimmed by 3 bases and 1 base, with 9 bases remaining between them. The CDR3 covers 14 residues. CDR1 and CDR2 from the germline V gene are MDHEN and SYDVKM. The CDR3 DNA sequence: TGTGCCAGCAGTTTTATCTCAGGGAACACTGAAGCTTTCTTT. Translated: CASSFISGNTEAFF.

This clone is a singleton in its sample. This chain links TRBV29-1 with TRBJ2-1, with TRBD2 matching 10 bases. The germline V gene encodes CDR1 SQVTM and CDR2 ANQGSEA. The trim removed 0 bases at V and 4 bases at J, leaving 6 bases unmatched. The CDR3 sequence is 16 residues long. The chain's CDR3 is CSVEDPLAGRYNEQFF. The CDR3 DNA sequence: TGCAGCGTTGAAGATCCACTAGCGGGGCGTTACAATGAGCAGTTCTTC.

As regards this clone: Other DNA variants within this sample encode the same CDR3. The genes are TRBV19 and TRBJ1-1, with TRBD1 as a possible D gene (5 bases). The V end lost 5 bases, the J end lost 5 bases, and 9 bases lay between the germline ends. CDR1 LNHDA and CDR2 SQIVND come from the germline V gene (reference sequence). The CDR3 extends over 12 amino acids. For the CDR3, the DNA is TGTGCCAGTAGTCAGGGAAGAACTGAAGCTTTCTTT. Protein product: CASSQGRTEAFF.

V and J are TRBV4-2 and TRBJ1-6; tentatively, D is TRBD1 (5 bases). Germline V gives CDR1 LGHNA, CDR2 YNFKEQ. Trimming took 8 bases from V and 9 from J, leaving 23 bases between them. The CDR3 has 16 residues. The CDR3 protein is CASPRGCGGPSSPLHF. The CDR3 coding sequence is TGTGCCAGCCCGCGGGGGTGCGGTGGGCCTAGTTCACCCCTCCACTTT.

The table lists this clone with a count of one. The chain is built from TRBV27 and TRBJ2-1; 7 nucleotides line up with TRBD2. Germline CDR1 and CDR2: MNHEY and SMNVEV (reference sequence). CDR3 length equals 13 residues. Trimming at V came to 3 bases and at J to 4 bases, leaving 0 bases not matched to a gene. The CDR3 is CASSLGGYNEQFF. DNA for the CDR3: TGTGCCAGCAGTTTGGGGGGGTACAATGAGCAGTTCTTC.

The rearrangement links TRBV7-7 to TRBJ1-5; D is possibly TRBD1 (6 bases). The V end lost 6 bases, the J end lost 5 bases, and 17 bases lay between the germline ends. Per germline, CDR1 SSHAT and CDR2 FNYEAQ (reference sequence). The CDR3 extends over 15 amino acids. CDR3 region: CASRPLSGGHQPQHF. The DNA of the CDR3 is TGTGCCAGCAGACCCCTGTCGGGGGGGCATCAGCCCCAGCATTTT.

The DNA for the CDR3 is TGTGCCAGTAGTATTTCTAGCGGTATCCACAATGAGCAGTTCTTC. Its protein is CASSISSGIHNEQFF. This rearrangement joins TRBV19 to TRBJ2-1; 7 bases match TRBD2. Germline CDR1 reads LNHDA; CDR2 reads SQIVND (reference sequence). There are 15 residues in the CDR3. After removal of 3 bases from V and 5 bases from J, the junction contained 7 bases not matched to a gene.

J is TRBJ2-3 and V is TRBV7-9, with no clear D. The CDR3 spans 13 residues. V dropped 6 bases and J dropped 6 bases, with 13 bases sitting between them. Germline CDR1 SEHNR, CDR2 FQNEAQ (reference sequence). The CDR3 reads CASRASLLDTQYF. CDR3 nucleotides: TGTGCCAGCAGGGCCTCGCTGCTTGATACGCAGTATTTT.

This clone was seen a few times. This chain joins TRBV16 and TRBJ2-6; D is perhaps TRBD1 (6 bases). The V and J ends lost 4 bases and 5 bases respectively, with 15 bases between them. The CDR3 spans 16 residues. Germline V gene sequence: CDR1 KGHSY, CDR2 FQNENV. CDR3 amino acids: CASSPSSTGRANVLTF. The CDR3 nucleotides are TGTGCCAGCAGCCCATCTTCAACAGGGCGGGCCAACGTCCTGACTTTC. The complete variable domain, with remaining parts taken from reference TRBV16 and TRBJ2-6, reads GEEVAQTPKHLVRGEGQKAKLYCAPIKGHSYVFWYQQVLKNEFKFLISFQNENVFDETGMPKERFSAKCLPNSPCSLEIQATKLEDSAVYFCASSPSSTGRANVLTFGAGSRLTVL.

The genes are TRBV7-6 and TRBJ2-1; 13 bases fit TRBD2. Germline assignment: CDR1 SGHVS and CDR2 FNYEAQ. V shed 4 bases and J 8 bases; nucleotides not matched to a gene: 5. This CDR3 spans 15 amino acids. The CDR3 loop is CASSSGLAGVYEQFF. CDR3 DNA sequence: TGTGCCAGCAGCTCCGGACTAGCGGGAGTCTATGAGCAGTTCTTC.

The gene calls are TRBV18 and TRBJ2-7, with a tentative D call TRBD2 (6 bases). Trimming took off 5 bases at V and 3 bases at J, with 11 bases between the two ends. The length of the CDR3 is 13 residues. Germline V lookup: CDR1 KGHSH, CDR2 LQKENI. This chain's CDR3 is CASSGDWGYEQYF. CDR3 nucleotide sequence: TGTGCCAGCTCAGGGGACTGGGGCTACGAGCAGTACTTC.

The genes are TRBV28 and TRBJ2-6; TRBD2 matches 7 bases. The CDR3 is 17 amino acids. With 2 bases clipped from V and 4 bases from J, the junction kept 8 bases outside the gene matches. Germline CDR1 MDHEN, CDR2 SYDVKM. The CDR3 is CASSLASGRDGANVLTF. The CDR3 nucleotides read TGTGCCAGCAGTTTAGCTTCGGGGAGGGACGGGGCCAACGTCCTGACTTTC.

The genes are TRBV30 and TRBJ2-1, with 11 bases aligning to TRBD2. The CDR3 is 18 residues long. Per germline, CDR1 GTSNPN and CDR2 SVGIG (reference sequence). V dropped 3 bases and J dropped 0; count of bases not matched to a gene: 10. CDR3 sequence (DNA): TGTGCCTGGAGCGCCGGGACTAGCGGCCGGAGCTCCTACAATGAGCAGTTCTTC. This sequence encodes CAWSAGTSGRSSYNEQFF.

The J gene is TRBJ1-6, the V gene TRBV7-8; D remains unclear. The V end was cut by 5 bases, the J end by 8 bases, with 7 bases between. The CDR3 sequence is 12 residues long. Germline V CDR1 and CDR2: SGHVS, FQNEAQ. The CDR3 nucleotides are TGTGCCAGCAGCCCGACTTATTCACCCCTCCACTTT. Translated: CASSPTYSPLHF.

The genes are TRBV30 and TRBJ2-1; TRBD2 matches at 11 bases. With V trimmed by 0 bases and J by 9 bases, 7 bases remained unmatched. Germline V gives CDR1 GTSNPN, CDR2 SVGIG (reference sequence). The CDR3 runs 15 residues. The CDR3 nucleotides are TGTGCCTGGAGTGTACTCCTAGCGGGAGGACTTGAGCAGTTCTTC. Amino acids: CAWSVLLAGGLEQFF. The full variable domain, in which reference TRBV30 and TRBJ2-1 provide the parts outside the CDR3, is SQTIHQWPATLVQPVGSPLSLECTVEGTSNPNLYWYRQAAGRGLQLLFYSVGIGQISSEVPQNLSASRPQDRQFILSSKKLLLSDSGFYLCAWSVLLAGGLEQFFGPGTRLTVL.

This clone was detected once. The genes are TRBV20-1 and TRBJ1-2, with unresolved D. Germline V gives CDR1 DFQATT, CDR2 SNEGSKA (reference sequence). This CDR3 spans 11 amino acids. CDR3 sequence (DNA): TGCAGGTCTGAAGGGAGCTATGGCTACACCTTC. Translation: CRSEGSYGYTF.